The 30 T cell receptor beta chains listed next were all sequenced from one sample in a study of blood T cells in healthy people across ages. Using a J-beta primer mix together with a sample-barcoded 5' primer, a second PCR was run for about 6 to 12 cycles. TCRdb processed the 5' RACE reads anew with MiXCR; each CDR3 protein has one entry. This sample has about 1.5 million distinct CDR3 sequences, with 42% found just once. The sample taken for sequencing was blood. The origin of the receptors is a woman aged 18-29 years in good health.

This clonotype has just a few counts. The rearrangement links TRBV27 to TRBJ2-1; weak D call: TRBD1 (5 bases). This CDR3 region has 15 residues. Germline V gives CDR1 MNHEY, CDR2 SMNVEV (reference sequence). V gave up 1 base and J gave up 7 bases, with 14 bases separating them. The chain's CDR3 is CASSLFALKGNEQFF. DNA for the CDR3: TGTGCCAGCAGTTTATTTGCATTAAAGGGGAATGAGCAGTTCTTC.

The rearrangement links TRBV4-3 to TRBJ1-1; D is unresolved. Trimming removed 0 bases from V and 3 bases from J, with 11 bases in between. CDR1 and CDR2 (germline): LGHNA, YSLEER. CDR3 size: 15 residues. DNA for the CDR3: TGCGCCAGCAGCCAAGACCGCGGCAGTCACACTGAAGCTTTCTTT. Translated, it gives CASSQDRGSHTEAFF.

V gene TRBV19 combines with J gene TRBJ2-1, with D possibly being TRBD2 (5 bases). Germline V gene lookup returns CDR1 LNHDA and CDR2 SQIVND (reference sequence). The V end lost 8 bases, the J end lost 0 bases, and 11 bases lay between the germline ends. The CDR3 sequence is 14 residues long. The CDR3 spells CASQVGSSYNEQFF. The CDR3 DNA is TGTGCCAGTCAGGTGGGGAGCTCCTACAATGAGCAGTTCTTC.

This clonotype appeared many times. V usage is TRBV7-8 and J usage is TRBJ1-5; possibly TRBD1 for D (5 bases). Per the germline V gene, CDR1 is SGHVS and CDR2 is FQNEAQ. Trimming pared 5 bases from V and 3 bases from J, leaving 14 bases between. This CDR3 comprises 15 residues. CDR3 amino acids: CASSQWGGNNQPQHF. The CDR3 DNA reads TGTGCCAGCAGCCAGTGGGGGGGAAACAATCAGCCCCAGCATTTT.

This clonotype was seen only a few times. V is TRBV6-2 or TRBV6-3 and J is TRBJ1-5, with TRBD1 as a possible D gene (5 bases). V lost 7 bases, J lost 7 bases, and 20 bases lay in between. The CDR3 spans 15 residues. CDR1 MNHEY and CDR2 SVGEGT come from the germline V gene. The CDR3 is CASTEARGKAQPQHF. CDR3 nucleotides: TGTGCCAGCACGGAGGCGAGGGGTAAGGCGCAGCCCCAGCATTTT.

V is TRBV12-3 or TRBV12-4 and J is TRBJ1-1; D is unresolved. Trimming took 7 bases from V and 8 from J, leaving 11 bases between them. There are 11 residues in the CDR3. CDR3: CASILAGEAFF. CDR3 nucleotides: TGTGCCAGCATCCTGGCGGGGGAAGCTTTCTTT.

The chain recombines TRBV7-9 with TRBJ2-1; D is possibly TRBD1 (6 bases). The CDR3 length is 15 residues. Germline CDR1 is SEHNR and CDR2 is FQNEAQ (reference sequence). V lost 3 bases and J lost 5, with 14 bases in between. CDR3 sequence reads: CASSLPRQDDNEQFF. CDR3 coding DNA: TGTGCCAGCAGCTTGCCGAGACAGGATGACAATGAGCAGTTCTTC.

This clonotype has just a few counts. The chain has TRBV7-9 and TRBJ2-7; tentative D call: TRBD1 (7 bases). This CDR3 is 15 amino acids long. V lost 8 bases and J lost 6, with 23 bases in between. The germline CDR1 and CDR2 sequences are SEHNR and FQNEAQ (reference sequence). CDR3 protein: CASQTGGFQGGEQYF. The CDR3 region has the DNA TGTGCCAGCCAAACTGGGGGATTCCAGGGGGGCGAGCAGTACTTC.

This clonotype was seen more than once but under ten times. The chain uses TRBV12-3 or TRBV12-4 and TRBJ1-1; no reliable D call. The CDR3 totals 14 residues. The V end was cut by 11 bases, the J end by 1 base, with 17 bases between. CDR3 in amino acids: CAVGRAGENTEAFF. CDR3 nucleotide sequence: TGTGCCGTTGGGAGGGCAGGAGAGAACACTGAAGCTTTCTTT.

This clonotype was observed a few times. The rearrangement uses TRBV15 and TRBJ2-3, with D perhaps matching TRBD2 (7 bases). The CDR3 is 17 residues long. The V gene lost 0 bases and the J gene lost 7 bases, with 20 bases spanning the gap. CDR1 is LNHNV, CDR2 YYDKDF, per germline (reference sequence). CDR3 sequence reads: CATSRDQGGGRSYTQYF. The DNA for the CDR3 is TGTGCCACCAGCAGAGATCAAGGGGGGGGGCGGTCTTATACGCAGTATTTT.

This clonotype was counted only a few times. This chain links TRBV12-3 or TRBV12-4 with TRBJ2-6, with D maybe TRBD1 (5 bases). The CDR3 runs 17 residues. V was trimmed by 4 bases and J by 0 bases, leaving 13 bases between them. The CDR3 nucleotides are TGTGCCAGCAGTTGGGGCCCGGCAAACTCTGGGGCCAACGTCCTGACTTTC. Amino acids: CASSWGPANSGANVLTF.

This chain connects TRBV29-1 to TRBJ2-5; D may be TRBD2 (6 bases). V was clipped by 6 bases and J by 11 bases, with 19 bases between them. From germline, CDR1 is SQVTM and CDR2 ANQGSEA. This CDR3 has 12 residues. The DNA of the CDR3 is TGCAGCGTGGAGACTAGATGGAGTGAGCAGTACTTC. Translated: CSVETRWSEQYF.

This clonotype was observed a handful of times. The rearrangement joins TRBV28 to TRBJ2-7; D remains unclear. The CDR3 extends over 12 amino acids. The germline gives CDR1 MDHEN, CDR2 SYDVKM. Trimming left V 8 bases short and J 3 bases short, with 11 bases between. The CDR3 region is CASGIRVYEQYF. In nucleotides, the CDR3 is TGTGCCAGCGGGATACGAGTCTACGAGCAGTACTTC.

As concerns this clonotype: One junction end does not reproduce the germline sequence, and a read error may be involved. The V and J genes are TRBV4-3 and TRBJ2-4; D not resolved. The end of the DNA is better explained by TRBJ2-5, so the J call may be wrong. Germline assignment: CDR1 LGHNA and CDR2 YSLEER. The CDR3 has 14 residues. The CDR3 is CASGQEFRQETQYF. In DNA form, the CDR3 reads TGCGCCAGCGGCCAAGAATTCCGCCAAGAGACCCAGTACTTC.

As regards this clonotype: This may be a read error, as it is one base from a much larger clone. The chain recombines TRBV4-1 with TRBJ2-7, with D unresolved. Germline V lookup: CDR1 MGHRA, CDR2 YSYEKL. This CDR3 region has 13 residues. DNA of the CDR3: TGCGCCGGCAGCCAAGAGGAGAGCTACGAGCAGTACTTC. This sequence encodes CAGSQEESYEQYF.

This clonotype was counted a few times. The chain employs TRBV6-2 or TRBV6-3 and TRBJ2-7, with 10 bases lining up with TRBD2. J lost 3 bases, V lost 2 bases, and 1 base had no gene match. The CDR3 contains 14 residues. CDR1 is MNHEY, CDR2 SVGEGT, per germline. The CDR3 reads CASSYGLAVYEQYF. The CDR3 bases are TGTGCCAGCAGTTACGGACTAGCGGTCTACGAGCAGTACTTC.

This clonotype was counted a few times. J is TRBJ2-1 and V is TRBV12-3 or TRBV12-4, with a tentative D call TRBD2 (5 bases). The CDR3 contains 16 residues. With 5 bases removed from V and 0 bases from J, the gap between germline ends came to 14 bases. For the CDR3, the DNA is TGTGCCAGCAGTGCCCCCCCTACTAGCTCCTACAATGAGCAGTTCTTC. Translation gives CASSAPPTSSYNEQFF.

This chain uses TRBV6-2 or TRBV6-3 with TRBJ2-2; D not certain. The CDR3 consists of 15 residues. The V end was cut by 7 bases, the J end by 0 bases, with 12 bases between. The germline V gene has CDR1 MNHEY and CDR2 SVGEGT. CDR3 nucleotide sequence: TGTGCCAGCACTGACACGCCCGCGAACACCGGGGAGCTGTTTTTT. This sequence encodes CASTDTPANTGELFF.

The V and J genes are TRBV28 and TRBJ2-7, with a weak D call TRBD1 (5 bases). Germline V CDR1 and CDR2: MDHEN, SYDVKM. The CDR3 consists of 15 residues. Trimming took off 8 bases at V and 1 base at J, with 18 bases between the two ends. The DNA for the CDR3 is TGTGCCAGCCGGCAGGGAAGAAAGGTGTCCTACGAGCAGTACTTC. The encoded protein is CASRQGRKVSYEQYF.

This chain connects TRBV19 to TRBJ2-4; TRBD1 matches at 10 bases. The DNA end is a closer match to TRBJ2-7, so the J assignment may be wrong. The CDR3 sequence is 13 residues long. Germline CDR1 reads LNHDA; CDR2 reads SQIVND (reference sequence). CDR3 in DNA: TGTGCCAGTAGTAAGGGACAGGGGAACGAGCAGTACTTC. The encoded protein is CASSKGQGNEQYF.

The rearrangement links TRBV2 to TRBJ2-7; D is uncertain. V lost 6 bases and J lost 5, with 14 bases in between. CDR1 and CDR2 from the germline V gene are SNHLY and FYNNEI. CDR3 length: 13 residues. The CDR3 bases are TGTGCCAGCAGCGACCAAGGATCTAACGAGCAGTACTTC. Translated: CASSDQGSNEQYF.

This chain uses TRBV4-1 with TRBJ1-2; D call uncertain. V lost 5 bases and J 0 bases, leaving 13 bases between the germline ends. Per the germline V gene, CDR1 is MGHRA and CDR2 is YSYEKL. The CDR3 runs 15 residues. The DNA for the CDR3 is TGCGCCAGCAGCGACCCTCGGACGGCTAACTATGGCTACACCTTC. Protein: CASSDPRTANYGYTF.

As for this clonotype: A read error may account for a junction end that differs from germline. V and J are TRBV28 and TRBJ1-2; D remains ambiguous. Germline V lookup: CDR1 MDHEN, CDR2 SYDVKM. This CDR3 has 13 residues. The CDR3 spells CVSSFGRSDGYTF. CDR3 nucleotide sequence: TGTGTCAGCAGTTTCGGCAGATCGGATGGCTACACCTTC.

CDR3 sequence (DNA): TGTGCCAGCAGTTACCCGGAGGGAAAAGCCAAAAACATTCAGTACTTC. Amino acid sequence: CASSYPEGKAKNIQYF. The V and J genes are TRBV6-6 and TRBJ2-4, with D perhaps TRBD2 (6 bases). Germline-derived CDR1 and CDR2 are MNHNY and SVGAGI (reference sequence). V was trimmed by 2 bases and J by 0 bases, leaving 11 bases between them. CDR3 size: 16 residues.

The chain links TRBV7-9 to TRBJ1-3, with D unclear. Deletions cut 8 bases from V and 4 bases from J, with 12 bases between. Germline V CDR1 and CDR2: SEHNR, FQNEAQ (reference sequence). This CDR3 is 13 amino acids long. The chain's CDR3 is CASGVVAGNTIYF. The CDR3 DNA sequence: TGTGCCAGCGGCGTGGTAGCCGGAAACACCATATATTTT. Full variable domain (missing parts from reference TRBV7-9 and TRBJ1-3): DTGVSQNPRHKITKRGQNVTFRCDPISEHNRLYWYRQTLGQGPEFLTYFQNEAQLEKSRLLSDRFSAERPKGSFSTLEIQRTEQGDSAMYLCASGVVAGNTIYFGEGSWLTVV.

The V call is TRBV2, the J call TRBJ1-5; 7 bases match TRBD1. Looked up from germline, CDR1 is SNHLY and CDR2 is FYNNEI. The ends lost 2 bases at V and 1 base at J; junction bases unmatched: 8. The CDR3 totals 17 residues. The CDR3 region is CASSETATGSSNQPQHF. The CDR3, as DNA: TGTGCCAGCAGTGAAACGGCGACAGGGTCGAGCAATCAGCCCCAGCATTTT.

The V gene is TRBV24-1, the J gene TRBJ2-2; D possibly corresponds to TRBD2 (5 bases). The CDR3 runs 15 residues. Germline V lookup: CDR1 KGHDR, CDR2 SFDVKD. Trimming removed 0 bases at V and 7 bases at J, with 11 bases between. The CDR3 nucleotides are TGTGCCACCAGTGATTTGGAGGGAGAGATCGGGGAGCTGTTTTTT. Encoded protein: CATSDLEGEIGELFF.

This chain links TRBV27 with TRBJ1-1, with TRBD1 identical over 10 bases. V shed 3 bases, J shed 5 bases, and the junction held 6 bases outside the gene matches. Germline values: CDR1 MNHEY, CDR2 SMNVEV (reference sequence). The CDR3 is 15 amino acids. CDR3 sequence (DNA): TGTGCCAGCAGTTTTCCCGGGACAGGGGTTACTGAAGCTTTCTTT. Amino acid sequence: CASSFPGTGVTEAFF.

This clonotype was counted between two and nine times. The rearrangement uses TRBV4-3 and TRBJ2-1; D not certain. The germline CDR1 and CDR2 sequences are LGHNA and YSLEER. Trimming pared 0 bases from V and 8 bases from J, leaving 8 bases between. The CDR3 has 13 amino acids. Here the CDR3 reads CASSQDKEYEQFF. The CDR3 nucleotides are TGCGCCAGCAGCCAAGATAAGGAATATGAGCAGTTCTTC.

J is TRBJ1-5 and V is TRBV7-8, with D perhaps TRBD1 (5 bases). The CDR3 spans 16 residues. Per germline, CDR1 SGHVS and CDR2 FQNEAQ. V was pared by 5 bases and J by 1 base, with 15 bases between. CDR3 protein: CASSQGFGTSNQPQHF. CDR3 bases: TGTGCCAGCAGCCAAGGTTTCGGGACGAGCAATCAGCCCCAGCATTTT.